The T cell receptor (beta chain) under discussion was sequenced for a study of beta chain features in type 1 diabetes. Study context: Regarding age, gender and cell yields, patients proved similar to healthy donors. Study results and limitations: Cells carrying high TCR expression could end up over-represented when cDNA is sequenced.

This clone appeared once. Antigen unknown. The CDR3 covers 15 residues. V was cut by 2 bases and J by 1 base, with 12 bases left in between. CDR1 and CDR2 (germline): KGHSH, LQKENI. The whole isolated RNA underwent reverse transcription, so sequencing captured expressed TCRB transcripts. Generated by immunoSEQ multiplex PCR, the TCRdb table keeps only in-frame clones and is missing some. The repertoire consists of 600,000 to 650,000 clones, with about 16% occurring once and the leading ten covering approximately 0.087%. This sequence was found in a man in his late teens or twenties in good health. J is TRBJ2-7 and V is TRBV18; a weak D match, TRBD2 (6 bases). Sequencing used naive CD4+ T cells from blood. The CDR3 DNA is TGTGCCAGCTCACCAAGTATGGGGGGATCCTACGAGCAGTACTTC. Encoded protein: CASSPSMGGSYEQYF.